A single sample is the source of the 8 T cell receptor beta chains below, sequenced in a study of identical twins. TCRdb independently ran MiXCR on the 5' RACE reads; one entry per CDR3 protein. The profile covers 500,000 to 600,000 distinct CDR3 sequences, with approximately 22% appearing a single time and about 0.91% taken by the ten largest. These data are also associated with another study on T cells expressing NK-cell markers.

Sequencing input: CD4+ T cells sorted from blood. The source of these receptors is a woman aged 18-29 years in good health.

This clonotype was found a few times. CDR3 sequence (DNA): TGTGCCAGCAGGTTAAACCCGGGACAGAGACCTTTCTTT. Translated, it gives CASRLNPGQRPFF. This chain links TRBV7-9 with TRBJ1-1; 7 nucleotides line up with TRBD1. CDR1 is SEHNR and CDR2 is FQNEAQ in the germline V gene (reference sequence). This CDR3 contains 13 residues. V trimming: 6 bases; J trimming: 12 bases; junction bases outside the gene matches: 13.

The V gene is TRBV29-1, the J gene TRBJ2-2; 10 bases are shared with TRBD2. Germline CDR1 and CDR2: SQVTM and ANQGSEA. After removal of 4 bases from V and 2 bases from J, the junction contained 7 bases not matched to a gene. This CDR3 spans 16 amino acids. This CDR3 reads CSVATLAGGNTGELFF. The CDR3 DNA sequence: TGCAGCGTTGCCACGTTAGCGGGGGGTAACACCGGGGAGCTGTTTTTT.

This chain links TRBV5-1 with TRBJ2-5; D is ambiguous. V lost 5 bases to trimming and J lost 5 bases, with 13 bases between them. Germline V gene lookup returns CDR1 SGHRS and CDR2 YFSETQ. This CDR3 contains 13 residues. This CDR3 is CASSYILRETQYF. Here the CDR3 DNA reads TGCGCCAGCAGTTACATACTCAGGGAGACCCAGTACTTC. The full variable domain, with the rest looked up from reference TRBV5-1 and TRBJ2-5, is KAGVTQTPRYLIKTRGQQVTLSCSPISGHRSVSWYQQTPGQGLQFLFEYFSETQRNKGNFPGRFSGRQFSNSRSEMNVSTLELGDSALYLCASSYILRETQYFGPGTRLLVL.

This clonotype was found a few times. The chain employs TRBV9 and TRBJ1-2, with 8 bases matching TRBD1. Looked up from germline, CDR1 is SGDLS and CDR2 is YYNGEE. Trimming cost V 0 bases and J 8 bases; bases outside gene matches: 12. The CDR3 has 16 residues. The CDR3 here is CASSVDPGTGLTGYTF. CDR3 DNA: TGTGCCAGCAGCGTAGACCCTGGGACAGGCCTCACGGGCTACACCTTC.

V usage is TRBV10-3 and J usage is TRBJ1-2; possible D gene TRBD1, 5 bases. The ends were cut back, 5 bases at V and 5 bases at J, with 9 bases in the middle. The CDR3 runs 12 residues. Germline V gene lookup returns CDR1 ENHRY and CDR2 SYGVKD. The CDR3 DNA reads TGTGCCATCAGTTCCGACAGATATGGCTACACCTTC. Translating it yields CAISSDRYGYTF.

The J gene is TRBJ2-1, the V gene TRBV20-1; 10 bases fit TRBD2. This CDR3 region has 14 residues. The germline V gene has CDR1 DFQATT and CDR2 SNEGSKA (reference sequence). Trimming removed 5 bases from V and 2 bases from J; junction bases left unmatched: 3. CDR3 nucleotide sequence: TGCAGTGCTCTGAGCGGGGGGGCCTACAATGAGCAGTTCTTC. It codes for CSALSGGAYNEQFF.

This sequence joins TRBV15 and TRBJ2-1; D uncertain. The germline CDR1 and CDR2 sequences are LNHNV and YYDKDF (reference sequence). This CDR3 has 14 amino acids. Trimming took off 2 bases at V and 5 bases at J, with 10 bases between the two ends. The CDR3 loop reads CATSRRLTDNEQFF. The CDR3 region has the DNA TGTGCCACCAGCAGACGCTTAACGGACAATGAGCAGTTCTTC.

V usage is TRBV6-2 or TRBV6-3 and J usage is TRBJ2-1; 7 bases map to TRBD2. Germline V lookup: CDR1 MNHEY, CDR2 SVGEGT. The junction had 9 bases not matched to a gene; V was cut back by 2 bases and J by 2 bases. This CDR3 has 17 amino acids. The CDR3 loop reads CASSYRGGSSPYNEQFF. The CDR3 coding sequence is TGTGCCAGCAGTTACAGGGGAGGGTCTAGCCCCTACAATGAGCAGTTCTTC.